Sequencing of this TCR beta chain was carried out in a study of cytomegalovirus exposure and HLA in healthy donors. General study points: In terms of immune exposure information, only CMV serostatus was available. TCR beta V segments were, for the most part, productive about 87% or about 30% of the time in an earlier analysis. One variant, a missense change in DCLRE1C, was linked in a later analysis to TCR beta V- and J-gene trimming.

This CDR3 is built from 14 residues. The ends lost 2 bases at V and 6 bases at J; junction bases unmatched: 4. Germline lookup yields CDR1 KGHSH and CDR2 LQKENI. To note about this clone: Its antigen is as yet unknown.

The study ran its PCR with 60 Vbeta and 13 Jbeta primers. Sequencing was performed with immunoSEQ multiplex PCR; in TCRdb, only in-frame clones are kept and a portion is missing. The repertoire holds about 170,000 clones, with about 85% as singletons. The sequenced material came from PBMCs. The chain links TRBV18 to TRBJ2-1, with 7 bases that match TRBD1. The sequence was obtained from a man aged 25 to 40 in good health and CMV-seropositive. The DNA for the CDR3 is TGTGCCAGCTCACCAAACAGGGGATCCAATGAGCAGTTCTTC. Translation gives CASSPNRGSNEQFF. Full variable domain (outside the CDR3, taken from reference TRBV18 and TRBJ2-1): NAGVMQNPRHLVRRRGQEARLRCSPMKGHSHVYWYRQLPEEGLKFMVYLQKENIIDESGMPKERFSAEFPKEGPSILRIQQVVRGDSAAYFCASSPNRGSNEQFFGPGTRLTVL.